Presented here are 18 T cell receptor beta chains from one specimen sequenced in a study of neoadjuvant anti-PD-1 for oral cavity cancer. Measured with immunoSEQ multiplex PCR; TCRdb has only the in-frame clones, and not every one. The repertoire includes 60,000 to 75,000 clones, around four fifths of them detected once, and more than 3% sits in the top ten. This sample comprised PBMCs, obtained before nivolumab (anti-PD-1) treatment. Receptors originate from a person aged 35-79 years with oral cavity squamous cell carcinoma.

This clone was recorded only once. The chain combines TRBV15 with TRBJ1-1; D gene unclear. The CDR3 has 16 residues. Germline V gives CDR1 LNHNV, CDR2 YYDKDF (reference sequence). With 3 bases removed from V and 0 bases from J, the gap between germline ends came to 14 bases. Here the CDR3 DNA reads TGTGCCACCAGCAGCCTCCGGGCCCTCATGAACACTGAAGCTTTCTTT. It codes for CATSSLRALMNTEAFF.

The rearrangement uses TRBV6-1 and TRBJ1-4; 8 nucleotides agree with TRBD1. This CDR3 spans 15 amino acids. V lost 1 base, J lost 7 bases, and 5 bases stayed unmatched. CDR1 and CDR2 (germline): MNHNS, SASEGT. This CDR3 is CASSEGQGTGEKLFF. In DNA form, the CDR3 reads TGTGCCAGCAGTGAAGGACAGGGGACGGGTGAAAAACTGTTTTTT.

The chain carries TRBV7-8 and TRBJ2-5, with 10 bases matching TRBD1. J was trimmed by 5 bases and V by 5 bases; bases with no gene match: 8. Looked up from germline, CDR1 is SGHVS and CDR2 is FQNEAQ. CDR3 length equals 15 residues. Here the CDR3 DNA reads TGTGCCAGCAGCCGGGACAGGGGCCTCTGGGAGACCCAGTACTTC. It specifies CASSRDRGLWETQYF.

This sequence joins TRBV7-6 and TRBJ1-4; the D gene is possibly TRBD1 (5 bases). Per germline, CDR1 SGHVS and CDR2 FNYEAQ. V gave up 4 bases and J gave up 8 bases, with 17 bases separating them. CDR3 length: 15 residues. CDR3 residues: CASSSMTLSGEKLFF. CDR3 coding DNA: TGTGCCAGCAGCTCGATGACCCTCTCAGGGGAAAAACTGTTTTTT.

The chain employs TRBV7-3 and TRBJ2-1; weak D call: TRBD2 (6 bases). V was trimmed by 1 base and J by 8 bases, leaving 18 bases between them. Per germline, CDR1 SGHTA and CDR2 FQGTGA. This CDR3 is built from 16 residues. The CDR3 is CASSLIAASQWDEQFF. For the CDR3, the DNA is TGTGCCAGCAGCTTAATAGCGGCTAGCCAGTGGGATGAGCAGTTCTTC.

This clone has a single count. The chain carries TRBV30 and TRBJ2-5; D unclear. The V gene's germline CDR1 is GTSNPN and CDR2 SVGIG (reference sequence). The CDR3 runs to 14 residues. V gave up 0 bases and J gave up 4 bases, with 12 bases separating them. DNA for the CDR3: TGTGCCTGGAGTGTACTGGGAAAGAGAGAGACCCAGTACTTC. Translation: CAWSVLGKRETQYF.

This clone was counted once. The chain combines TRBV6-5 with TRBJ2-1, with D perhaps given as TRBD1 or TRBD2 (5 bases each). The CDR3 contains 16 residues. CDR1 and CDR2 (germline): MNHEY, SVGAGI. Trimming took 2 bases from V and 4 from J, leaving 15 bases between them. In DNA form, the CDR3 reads TGTGCCAGCAGTTACGGGGACCCGAGCCTGTACAATGAGCAGTTCTTC. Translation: CASSYGDPSLYNEQFF.

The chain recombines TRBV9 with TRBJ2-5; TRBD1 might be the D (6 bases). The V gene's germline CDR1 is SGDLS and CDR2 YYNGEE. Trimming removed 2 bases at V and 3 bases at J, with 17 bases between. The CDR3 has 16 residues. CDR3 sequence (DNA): TGTGCCAGCAGCGTCACCCCCAGGGGTGGGGAAGAGACCCAGTACTTC. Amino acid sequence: CASSVTPRGGEETQYF.

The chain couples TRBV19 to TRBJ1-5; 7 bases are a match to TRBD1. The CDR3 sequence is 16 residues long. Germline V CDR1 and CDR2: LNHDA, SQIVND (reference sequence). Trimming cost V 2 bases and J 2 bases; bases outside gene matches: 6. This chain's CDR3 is CASSIRGQAGNQPQHF. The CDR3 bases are TGTGCCAGTAGTATAAGAGGACAGGCGGGCAATCAGCCCCAGCATTTT.

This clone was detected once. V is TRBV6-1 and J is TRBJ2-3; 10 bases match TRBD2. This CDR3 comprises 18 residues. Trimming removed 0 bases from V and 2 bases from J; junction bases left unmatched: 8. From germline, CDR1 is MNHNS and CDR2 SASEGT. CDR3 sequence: CASSEAGLLAGFTDTQYF. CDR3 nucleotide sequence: TGTGCCAGCAGTGAAGCGGGTTTACTAGCGGGATTCACAGATACGCAGTATTTT.

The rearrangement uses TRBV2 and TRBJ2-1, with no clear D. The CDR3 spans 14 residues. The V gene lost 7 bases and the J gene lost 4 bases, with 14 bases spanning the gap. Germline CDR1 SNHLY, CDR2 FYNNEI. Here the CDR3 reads CASISALKYNEQFF. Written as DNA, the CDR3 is TGTGCCAGCATAAGCGCGCTAAAATACAATGAGCAGTTCTTC.

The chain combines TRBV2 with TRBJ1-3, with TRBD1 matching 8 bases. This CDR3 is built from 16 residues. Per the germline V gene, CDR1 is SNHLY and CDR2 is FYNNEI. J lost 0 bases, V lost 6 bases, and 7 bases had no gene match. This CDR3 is CASSVGQANSGNTIYF. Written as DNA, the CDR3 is TGTGCCAGCAGCGTGGGACAGGCGAACTCTGGAAACACCATATATTTT.

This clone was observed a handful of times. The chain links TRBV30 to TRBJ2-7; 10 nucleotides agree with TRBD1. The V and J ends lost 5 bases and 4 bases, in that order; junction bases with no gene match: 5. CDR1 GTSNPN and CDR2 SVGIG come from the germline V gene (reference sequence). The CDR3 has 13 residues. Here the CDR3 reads CAWRDRGRYEQYF. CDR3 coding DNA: TGTGCCTGGCGGGACAGGGGAAGGTACGAGCAGTACTTC.

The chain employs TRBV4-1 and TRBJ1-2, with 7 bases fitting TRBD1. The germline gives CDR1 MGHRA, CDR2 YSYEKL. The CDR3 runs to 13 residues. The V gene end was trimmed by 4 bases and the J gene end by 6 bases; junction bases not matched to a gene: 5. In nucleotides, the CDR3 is TGCGCCAGCAGCCCGGACAGGAGCCATGGCTACACCTTC. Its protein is CASSPDRSHGYTF.

CDR3 bases: TGTGCCATCAGTGAGTCGCGGCAGGAGGGCCAGCCCCAGCATTTT. It is translated as CAISESRQEGQPQHF. This rearrangement joins TRBV10-3 to TRBJ1-5; D is uncertain. Between the trimmed V and J ends, which lost 0 bases and 7 bases, there was a span of 13 bases. The CDR3 totals 15 residues. Germline CDR1 is ENHRY and CDR2 is SYGVKD.

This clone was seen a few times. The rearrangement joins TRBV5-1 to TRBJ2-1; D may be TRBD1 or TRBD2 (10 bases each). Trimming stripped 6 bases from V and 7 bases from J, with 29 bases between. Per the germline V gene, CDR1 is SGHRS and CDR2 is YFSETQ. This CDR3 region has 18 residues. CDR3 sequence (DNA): TGCGCCAGCACACGGACAGGGGGAGCGGGAGGGCCGGTGAATGAGCAGTTCTTC. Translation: CASTRTGGAGGPVNEQFF.

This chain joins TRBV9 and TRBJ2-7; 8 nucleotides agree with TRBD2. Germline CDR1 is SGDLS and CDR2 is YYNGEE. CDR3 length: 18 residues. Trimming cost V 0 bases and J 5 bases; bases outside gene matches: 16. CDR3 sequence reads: CASSVEAGKAGDRNEQYF. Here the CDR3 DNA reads TGTGCCAGCAGCGTAGAAGCCGGAAAAGCGGGAGACCGCAACGAGCAGTACTTC.

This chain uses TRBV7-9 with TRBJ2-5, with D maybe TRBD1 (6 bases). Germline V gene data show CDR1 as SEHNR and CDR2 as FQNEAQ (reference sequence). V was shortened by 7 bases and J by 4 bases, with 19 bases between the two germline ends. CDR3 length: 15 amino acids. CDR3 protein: CASTRHRARPETQYF. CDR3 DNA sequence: TGTGCCAGCACCAGACACAGGGCCCGTCCAGAGACCCAGTACTTC.